The 20 T cell receptor beta chains given below trace back to one sample, sequenced in a study of blood T cell repertoires in COVID-19. The method was immunoSEQ multiplex PCR; TCRdb's version includes in-frame clones alone and lacks a portion of them. The repertoire holds 150,000 to 200,000 clones, with roughly 84% as singletons. The specimen was peripheral blood. These receptors were collected from a woman aged 70 to 79 with COVID-19, enrolled during active disease.

The count of this clone is one. The chain couples TRBV10-3 to TRBJ1-2, with 7 bases lining up with TRBD1. The V and J ends lost 6 bases and 7 bases, in that order; junction bases with no gene match: 11. Germline loops: CDR1 ENHRY, CDR2 SYGVKD. The CDR3 contains 14 residues. This chain's CDR3 is CAIRYGTGAPGYTF. The CDR3 DNA sequence: TGTGCCATCAGGTATGGCACAGGGGCGCCTGGCTACACCTTC.

The CDR3 DNA sequence: TGTGCCAGCAGCTTAGTCGGCGGCTACAACACTGAAGCTTTCTTT. Translation: CASSLVGGYNTEAFF. This chain uses TRBV11-2 with TRBJ1-1; D unresolved. Germline lookup yields CDR1 SGHAT and CDR2 FQNNGV. Trimming pared 1 base from V and 2 bases from J, leaving 11 bases between. This CDR3 has 15 amino acids.

This chain connects TRBV4-2 to TRBJ2-5; D is ambiguous. The V end lost 3 bases, the J end lost 5 bases, and 10 bases lay between the germline ends. The CDR3 runs to 13 residues. CDR1 and CDR2 (germline): LGHNA, YNFKEQ. Written as DNA, the CDR3 is TGTGCCAGCAGCCAGTCAATACAGGAGACCCAGTACTTC. It translates to CASSQSIQETQYF.

This chain connects TRBV5-1 to TRBJ1-2; D unresolved. The V gene lost 0 bases and the J gene lost 4 bases, with 4 bases spanning the gap. The CDR3 runs to 12 residues. Germline assignment: CDR1 SGHRS and CDR2 YFSETQ. DNA of the CDR3: TGCGCCAGCAGCTTGGCCGGCTATGGCTACACCTTC. As protein: CASSLAGYGYTF.

The chain carries TRBV10-3 and TRBJ1-5; 10 bases align to TRBD1. From germline, CDR1 is ENHRY and CDR2 SYGVKD. The V segment lost 6 bases and the J segment 6 bases; nucleotides outside the gene matches: 5. The CDR3 runs to 14 residues. The CDR3 protein is CAIRGTGEGQPQHF. CDR3 DNA sequence: TGTGCCATCAGGGGGACAGGGGAAGGTCAGCCCCAGCATTTT.

The rearrangement joins TRBV19 to TRBJ1-5; no definite D call. Germline V gives CDR1 LNHDA, CDR2 SQIVND (reference sequence). V was shortened by 6 bases and J by 1 base, with 16 bases between the two germline ends. The CDR3 spans 16 residues. CDR3 nucleotides: TGTGCCAGTAGGACCGGACCGGGAAAGAGCAATCAGCCCCAGCATTTT. It codes for CASRTGPGKSNQPQHF.

This clone has only one observation. Additional DNA sequences in this sample encode the identical CDR3. The rearrangement links TRBV12-3 or TRBV12-4 to TRBJ1-2; maybe TRBD1 (6 bases). CDR3 length: 13 amino acids. V was trimmed by 5 bases and J by 8 bases, leaving 15 bases between them. The CDR3 nucleotides read TGTGCCAGCAGTCCCGACCGAGACAGGGGCTACACCTTC. This translates into CASSPDRDRGYTF.

The gene calls are TRBV7-8 and TRBJ2-5; 9 bases line up with TRBD2. J lost 5 bases, V lost 0 bases, and 7 bases had no gene match. The CDR3 has 16 residues. Germline CDR1 and CDR2: SGHVS and FQNEAQ. This CDR3 is CASSLARASGVETQYF. In nucleotides, the CDR3 is TGTGCCAGCAGCTTAGCGCGGGCTAGCGGGGTGGAGACCCAGTACTTC.

The gene calls are TRBV18 and TRBJ2-6; 7 bases line up with TRBD1. This CDR3 spans 17 amino acids. V lost 3 bases to trimming and J lost 2 bases; unmatched junction nucleotides: 7. CDR1 is KGHSH and CDR2 is LQKENI in the germline V gene. The CDR3: CASSPYTRGPGANVLTF. The CDR3 nucleotides read TGTGCCAGCTCACCTTATACAAGGGGGCCTGGGGCCAACGTCCTGACTTTC.

This chain uses TRBV4-1 with TRBJ2-3, with D tentatively TRBD2 (5 bases). This CDR3 is 16 amino acids long. Trimming shortened V by 4 bases and J by 1 base, and 15 bases separated the two germline ends. Germline V gives CDR1 MGHRA, CDR2 YSYEKL. The CDR3 DNA sequence: TGCGCCAGCAGCCCCGAGGGTGGATTGGGCACAGATACGCAGTATTTT. Its protein product is CASSPEGGLGTDTQYF.

The V call is TRBV9, the J call TRBJ2-5; 9 bases map to TRBD2. The CDR3 is made up of 16 amino acids. Germline CDR1 is SGDLS and CDR2 is YYNGEE. Trimming took 0 bases from V and 4 from J; bases not matched to a gene: 7. The CDR3 loop is CASSVEPGLAGETQYF. CDR3 nucleotides: TGTGCCAGCAGCGTAGAACCGGGACTAGCTGGAGAGACCCAGTACTTC.

The chain has TRBV21-1 and TRBJ1-4. TRBV21-1 is reported as a pseudogene. The CDR3 sequence is 16 residues long. CDR3 DNA: TGTGCCAGCAGCCCGGAGGGCAGGGCTTGGACTGAAAAACTGTTTTTT. It codes for CASSPEGRAWTEKLFF.

V is TRBV9 and J is TRBJ2-2; tentatively, D is TRBD2 (5 bases). Germline lookup yields CDR1 SGDLS and CDR2 YYNGEE. This CDR3 spans 15 amino acids. The V and J ends lost 0 bases and 0 bases respectively, with 6 bases between them. CDR3 amino acids: CASSVEAANTGELFF. As DNA, the CDR3 is TGTGCCAGCAGCGTAGAAGCGGCGAACACCGGGGAGCTGTTTTTT.

The J gene is TRBJ1-1, the V gene TRBV4-2; D unclear. V dropped 4 bases and J dropped 2 bases, with 11 bases sitting between them. CDR1 is LGHNA, CDR2 YNFKEQ, per germline. The CDR3 covers 14 residues. The CDR3 DNA reads as TGTGCCAGCAGCCCCGGAGGTACCAACACTGAAGCTTTCTTT. Translating gives CASSPGGTNTEAFF.

V gene TRBV30 combines with J gene TRBJ2-1, with 8 bases fitting TRBD2. CDR1 is GTSNPN and CDR2 is SVGIG in the germline V gene (reference sequence). With V trimmed by 2 bases and J by 5 bases, 2 bases remained unmatched. The CDR3 runs 13 residues. The CDR3, as DNA: TGTGCCTGGAGTACTAGCGGCAACAATGAGCAGTTCTTC. It codes for CAWSTSGNNEQFF. The full variable domain, its missing parts supplied by reference TRBV30 and TRBJ2-1, is SQTIHQWPATLVQPVGSPLSLECTVEGTSNPNLYWYRQAAGRGLQLLFYSVGIGQISSEVPQNLSASRPQDRQFILSSKKLLLSDSGFYLCAWSTSGNNEQFFGPGTRLTVL.

As DNA, the CDR3 is TGTGCCAGCAGCTTAGAGGGCGGGACGGTGGAGACCCAGTACTTC. It encodes CASSLEGGTVETQYF. This chain joins TRBV11-2 and TRBJ2-5; D might be TRBD2 (6 bases). This CDR3 contains 15 residues. The V gene lost 0 bases and the J gene lost 5 bases, with 13 bases spanning the gap. CDR1 is SGHAT, CDR2 FQNNGV, per germline.

The rearrangement uses TRBV19 and TRBJ1-5, with TRBD1 as a possible D gene (6 bases). From germline, CDR1 is LNHDA and CDR2 SQIVND (reference sequence). V was clipped by 6 bases and J by 5 bases, with 11 bases between them. The CDR3 extends over 13 amino acids. The CDR3 nucleotides are TGTGCCAGTAGCAGAAAGGGGGATCAGCCCCAGCATTTT. Translation gives CASSRKGDQPQHF.

The chain is built from TRBV4-2 and TRBJ1-5; D remains ambiguous. Trimming left V 0 bases short and J 2 bases short, with 14 bases between. The CDR3 consists of 17 residues. The V gene's germline CDR1 is LGHNA and CDR2 YNFKEQ. For the CDR3, the DNA is TGTGCCAGCAGCCAAGATGGTCCCGGGTTTGGCAATCAGCCCCAGCATTTT. Residues: CASSQDGPGFGNQPQHF.

J is TRBJ2-2 and V is TRBV29-1, with D possibly TRBD1 on 5 matching bases. V dropped 7 bases and J dropped 0 bases, with 12 bases sitting between them. The CDR3 covers 14 residues. The germline V gene encodes CDR1 SQVTM and CDR2 ANQGSEA. The CDR3 DNA reads as TGCAGCGCCCGACAGTTCGCGAACACCGGGGAGCTGTTTTTT. Protein product: CSARQFANTGELFF.

The V call is TRBV9, the J call TRBJ1-2; TRBD1 agrees at 7 bases. Germline V gene lookup returns CDR1 SGDLS and CDR2 YYNGEE. V lost 3 bases to trimming and J lost 4 bases; unmatched junction nucleotides: 9. CDR3 length equals 15 residues. The CDR3 coding sequence is TGTGCCAGCAGCGCCAGGGGGTTAGAGGCCTATGGCTACACCTTC. This codes for CASSARGLEAYGYTF.